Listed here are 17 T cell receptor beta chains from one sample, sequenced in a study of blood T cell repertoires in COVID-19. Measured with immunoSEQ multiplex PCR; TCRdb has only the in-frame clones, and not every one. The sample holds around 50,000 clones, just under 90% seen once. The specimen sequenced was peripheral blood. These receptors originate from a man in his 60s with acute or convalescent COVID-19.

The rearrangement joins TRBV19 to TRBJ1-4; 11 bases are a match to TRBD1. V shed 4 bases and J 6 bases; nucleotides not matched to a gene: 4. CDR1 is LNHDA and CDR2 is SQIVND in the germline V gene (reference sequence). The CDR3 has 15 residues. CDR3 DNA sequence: TGTGCCAGTAGTACCCAGGGACAGGGGGATGAAAAACTGTTTTTT. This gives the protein CASSTQGQGDEKLFF. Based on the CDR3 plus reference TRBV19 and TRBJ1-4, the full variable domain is DGGITQSPKYLFRKEGQNVTLSCEQNLNHDAMYWYRQDPGQGLRLIYYSQIVNDFQKGDIAEGYSVSREKKESFPLTVTSAQKNPTAFYLCASSTQGQGDEKLFFGSGTQLSVL.

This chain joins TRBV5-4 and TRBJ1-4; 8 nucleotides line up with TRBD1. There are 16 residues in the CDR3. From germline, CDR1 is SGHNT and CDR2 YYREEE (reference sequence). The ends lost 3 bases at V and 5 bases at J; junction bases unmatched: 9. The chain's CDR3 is CASSSVRTGTNEKLFF. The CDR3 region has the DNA TGTGCCAGCAGCTCGGTACGGACAGGGACCAATGAAAAACTGTTTTTT.

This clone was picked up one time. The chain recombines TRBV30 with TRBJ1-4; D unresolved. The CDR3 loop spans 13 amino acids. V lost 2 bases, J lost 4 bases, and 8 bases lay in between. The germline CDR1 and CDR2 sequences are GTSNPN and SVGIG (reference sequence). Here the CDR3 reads CAWSSTGNEKLFF. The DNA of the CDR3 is TGTGCCTGGAGTAGTACGGGTAATGAAAAACTGTTTTTT.

The CDR3 DNA is TGTGCCAGCAGCTTGCAACAGATTGATCAGCCCCAGCATTTT. It encodes CASSLQQIDQPQHF. This rearrangement joins TRBV5-6 to TRBJ1-5; D unresolved. The germline gives CDR1 SGHDT, CDR2 YYEEEE. The ends were cut back, 1 base at V and 5 bases at J, with 10 bases in the middle. The CDR3 is 14 residues long. Drawing the rest from reference TRBV5-6 and TRBJ1-5, the complete variable domain is DAGVTQSPTHLIKTRGQQVTLRCSPKSGHDTVSWYQQALGQGPQFIFQYYEEEERQRGNFPDRFSGHQFPNYSSELNVNALLLGDSALYLCASSLQQIDQPQHFGDGTRLSIL.

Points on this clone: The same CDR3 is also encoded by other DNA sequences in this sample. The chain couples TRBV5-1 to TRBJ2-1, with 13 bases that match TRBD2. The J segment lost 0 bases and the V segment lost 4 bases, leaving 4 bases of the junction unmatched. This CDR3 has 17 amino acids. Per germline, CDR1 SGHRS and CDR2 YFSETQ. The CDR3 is CASSPRLAGGSYNEQFF. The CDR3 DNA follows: TGCGCCAGCAGCCCCAGACTAGCGGGGGGCTCCTACAATGAGCAGTTCTTC.

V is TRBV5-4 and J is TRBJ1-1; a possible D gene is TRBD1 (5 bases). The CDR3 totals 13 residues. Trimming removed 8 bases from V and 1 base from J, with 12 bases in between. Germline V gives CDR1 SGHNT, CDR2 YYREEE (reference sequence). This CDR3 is CASLRGPNTEAFF. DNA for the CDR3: TGTGCCAGTTTAAGGGGCCCGAACACTGAAGCTTTCTTT.

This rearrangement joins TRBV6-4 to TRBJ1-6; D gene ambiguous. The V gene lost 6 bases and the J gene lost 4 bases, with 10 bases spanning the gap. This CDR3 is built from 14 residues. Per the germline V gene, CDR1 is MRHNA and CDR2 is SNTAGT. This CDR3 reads CASSPSPYNSPLHF. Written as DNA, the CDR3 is TGTGCCAGCAGCCCGAGCCCATATAATTCACCCCTCCACTTT.

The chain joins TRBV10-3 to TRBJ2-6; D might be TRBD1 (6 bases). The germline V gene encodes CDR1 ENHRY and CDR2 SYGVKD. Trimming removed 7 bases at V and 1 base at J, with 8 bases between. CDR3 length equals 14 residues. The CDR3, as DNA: TGTGCCATCAATCAGGGGTCTGGGGCCAACGTCCTGACTTTC. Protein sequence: CAINQGSGANVLTF.

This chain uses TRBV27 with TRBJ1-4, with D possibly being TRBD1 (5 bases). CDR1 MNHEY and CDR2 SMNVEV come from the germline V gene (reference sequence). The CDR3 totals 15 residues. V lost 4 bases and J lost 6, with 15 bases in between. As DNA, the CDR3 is TGTGCCAGCAGTTCGTATCAGGGTTCCGATGAAAAACTGTTTTTT. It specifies CASSSYQGSDEKLFF.

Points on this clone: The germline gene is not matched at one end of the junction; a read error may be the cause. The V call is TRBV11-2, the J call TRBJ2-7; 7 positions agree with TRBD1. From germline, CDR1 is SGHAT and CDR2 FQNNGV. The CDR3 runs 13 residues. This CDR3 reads CASSVDRDYEQYF. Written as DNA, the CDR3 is TGTGCCAGCAGCGTAGACAGGGACTACGAGCAGTACTTC.

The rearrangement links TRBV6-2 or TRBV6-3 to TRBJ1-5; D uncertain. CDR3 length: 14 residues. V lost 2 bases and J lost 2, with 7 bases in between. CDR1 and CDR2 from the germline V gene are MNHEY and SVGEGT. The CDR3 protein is CASSYADRNQPQHF. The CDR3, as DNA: TGTGCCAGCAGTTACGCAGATCGCAATCAGCCCCAGCATTTT.

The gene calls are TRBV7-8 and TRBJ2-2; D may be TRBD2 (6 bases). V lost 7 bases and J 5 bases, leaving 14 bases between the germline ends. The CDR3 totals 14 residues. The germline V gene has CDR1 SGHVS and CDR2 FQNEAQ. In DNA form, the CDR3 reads TGTGCCAGCAAAGAACTAGCAACGACCGGGGAGCTGTTTTTT. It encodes CASKELATTGELFF.

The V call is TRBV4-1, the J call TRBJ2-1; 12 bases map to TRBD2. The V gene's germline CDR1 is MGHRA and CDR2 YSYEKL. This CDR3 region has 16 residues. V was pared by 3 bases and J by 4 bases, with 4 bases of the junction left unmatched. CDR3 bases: TGCGCCAGCAGCCATTGGACTAGCGGGACTTACAATGAGCAGTTCTTC. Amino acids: CASSHWTSGTYNEQFF.

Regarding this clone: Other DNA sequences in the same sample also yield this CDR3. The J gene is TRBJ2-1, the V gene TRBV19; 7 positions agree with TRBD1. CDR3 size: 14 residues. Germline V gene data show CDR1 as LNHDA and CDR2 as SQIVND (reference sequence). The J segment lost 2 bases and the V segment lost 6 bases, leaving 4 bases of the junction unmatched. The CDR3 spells CASRPGQPYNEQFF. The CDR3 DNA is TGTGCCAGTAGGCCGGGACAGCCCTACAATGAGCAGTTCTTC. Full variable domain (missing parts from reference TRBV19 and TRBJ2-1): DGGITQSPKYLFRKEGQNVTLSCEQNLNHDAMYWYRQDPGQGLRLIYYSQIVNDFQKGDIAEGYSVSREKKESFPLTVTSAQKNPTAFYLCASRPGQPYNEQFFGPGTRLTVL.

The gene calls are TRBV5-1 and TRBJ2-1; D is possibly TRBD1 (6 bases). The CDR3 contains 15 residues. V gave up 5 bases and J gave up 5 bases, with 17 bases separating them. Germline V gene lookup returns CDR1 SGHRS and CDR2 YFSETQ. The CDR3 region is CASSPHDRPNNEQFF. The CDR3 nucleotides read TGCGCCAGCAGTCCCCACGACAGGCCCAACAATGAGCAGTTCTTC.

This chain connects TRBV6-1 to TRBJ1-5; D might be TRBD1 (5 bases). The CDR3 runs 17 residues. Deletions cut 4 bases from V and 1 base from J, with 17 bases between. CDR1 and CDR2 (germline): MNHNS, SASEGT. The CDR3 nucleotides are TGTGCCAGCAGTGGGGGCTTAGCATTATCGAGCAATCAGCCCCAGCATTTT. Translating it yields CASSGGLALSSNQPQHF.

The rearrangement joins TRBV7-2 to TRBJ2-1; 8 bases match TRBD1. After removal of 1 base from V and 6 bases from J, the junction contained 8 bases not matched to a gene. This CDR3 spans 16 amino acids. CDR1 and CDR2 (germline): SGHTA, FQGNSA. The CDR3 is CASSLGFQTGVNEQFF. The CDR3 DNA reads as TGTGCCAGCAGCTTAGGATTCCAGACAGGGGTCAATGAGCAGTTCTTC.